The present TCR beta chain was sequenced within a study of T cells in narcolepsy. Only in-frame clones appear in the TCRdb table, and some are missing; sequencing was by immunoSEQ multiplex PCR. Of nearly 35,000 clones in the sample, 81% were seen once. The table lists this clone with a count of one. Its antigen is currently unknown. V was cut by 5 bases and J by 3 bases, with 13 bases left in between. The V gene's germline CDR1 is LNHDA and CDR2 SQIVND (reference sequence). CDR3 length equals 14 residues. Study observations and caveats: No autoreactive T cell clone sequences appeared in some memory CD4+ repertoires. Healthy controls reportedly lacked the autoreactive clonotypes serially found in patients' blood. Same-patient CSF and blood CD4+ T cell clonotypes included HCRT-specific and TRIB2-specific autoreactive ones.

Source material: memory (CD45RA-) CD4+ T cells from blood. The source is a human donor in good health. The chain recombines TRBV19 with TRBJ1-1; D is perhaps TRBD1 (6 bases). The CDR3 DNA reads TGTGCCAGTAGTCGGGGGGGCGCAGACACTGAAGCTTTCTTT. Translated: CASSRGGADTEAFF.